What follows is one TCR beta chain and its context. This clonotype was seen ten or more times. Which antigen it targets is not known. The sample holds no much larger clone one base away, and base qualities are not on file. The receptor library was made with 5' RACE. TCRdb lists the instrument as NextSeq 500. In the TCR library protocol, a unique molecular identifier was attached to each TCR cDNA molecule so that PCR and sequencing errors could be corrected. The published analysis was carried out like this. TCR identification, UMI-based error correction and CDR3 extraction were performed with Decombinator tools. Expanded TCRs were defined as those above a frequency of 2 per 1,000, corresponding to the top 1% of the tumor frequency distribution. Expanded tumor TCRs were classed as regional if statistically deemed absent (corrected P<0.05) from at least one tumor region, otherwise ubiquitous. Renyi diversity was calculated using the R vegan package after each repertoire was subsampled 100 times to 5,000 TCRs. To build CDR3 similarity networks, amino acid triplet string-kernel similarity was used, and CDR3s were connected when their pairwise similarity was above 0.82. TCRdb trimmed the raw reads at Q25, called clones with MiXCR and kept productive beta chains. CDR3 protein sequences are deduplicated, and each keeps its most common genes and DNA. The V and J calls were not made by the authors but by TCRdb's processing. This sample comprises over 10,000 distinct CDR3 sequences, around 3.1% of them detected only once. The top ten hold about 17% of the sample.

Sample time point, as interpreted from the label and publication: sample taken at primary tumor resection. Donors were some 70 patients with early-stage, untreated non-small cell lung cancer from the lung TRACERx cohort. Whole RNA extracted from tumor and nontumor lung tissue, or from cryopreserved PBMC samples, was used for TCR sequencing without cell sorting. A patient was chosen for TCR sequencing only when enough RNA was available from at least two tumor regions. Before selection, tumor and adjacent nontumor lung specimens were reviewed by a lung pathologist. The sample belongs to a study of spatial heterogeneity in lung cancer (dated by TCRdb to the late 2010s). Context from the whole study: Beta-chain transcripts were consistently detected in greater numbers than alpha-chain transcripts, which likely reflects a higher abundance of beta-chain transcripts. In the raw uncorrected reads, each unique combination of TCR and UMI appeared more than ten times on average. Both alpha and beta chains were TCR-sequenced in 200 or so tumor regions, approximately 67 matched nontumor lung samples and around 50 PBMC samples obtained at surgery. TCR transcript counts in tumor regions correlated strongly with a T cell transcriptional module score from matched bulk RNA-seq. In non-small cell lung cancer, the study made a quantitative comparison of TCR alpha and beta repertoires among multiple tumor regions, matched nontumor lung and blood. The study linked features of the TCR repertoire to counts of nonsynonymous mutations, which were determined by whole-exome sequencing of tumor tissue. The research as a whole found: Confirming at a functional level the hypothesis that regional TCRs recognize regional mutations was considered to require additional single-cell paired TCR alpha and beta sequencing. The tumor nonsynonymous mutation count correlated with the number of expanded alpha and beta TCRs within the tumor. The count of ubiquitous expanded TCRs correlated with the count of ubiquitous nonsynonymous mutations, and the count of regional expanded TCRs correlated with the count of regional nonsynonymous mutations. TCR-seq was estimated to cover only approximately 6.6% of tumor T cells for alpha chains and 13% for beta chains.

V is pruned by 8 bases and J by 5 bases, leaving 19 bases of the junction without a gene match. CDR3 length: 19 amino acids, cysteine to phenylalanine. Only the CDR3 DNA stays, 57 bases, in frame from base 1. Based on the germline V gene, the CDR1 and CDR2 sequences are MNHNS and SASEGT. The source material was lung tumor tissue, sampled at surgery. This TCR was recovered from a male donor with early-stage non-small cell lung cancer. Rearrangement joined TRBV6-1 to TRBJ2-7, with 15 bases in between that match TRBD2. This receptor carries the CDR3 CASRRYGTSGGPGPHEQYF. The sequenced DNA is TGTGCCAGCCGCCGGTACGGGACTAGCGGGGGGCCTGGCCCCCACGAGCAGTACTTC.